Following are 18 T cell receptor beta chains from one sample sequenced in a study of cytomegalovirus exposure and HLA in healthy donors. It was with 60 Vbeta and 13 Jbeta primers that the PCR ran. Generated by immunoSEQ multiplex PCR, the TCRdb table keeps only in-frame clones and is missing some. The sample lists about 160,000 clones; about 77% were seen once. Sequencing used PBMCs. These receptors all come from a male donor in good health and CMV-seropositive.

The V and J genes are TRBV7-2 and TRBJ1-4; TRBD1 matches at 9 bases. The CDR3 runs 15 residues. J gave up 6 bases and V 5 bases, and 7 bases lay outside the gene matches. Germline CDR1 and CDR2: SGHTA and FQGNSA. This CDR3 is CASSQRTGADEKLFF. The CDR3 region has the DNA TGTGCCAGCAGCCAGCGGACAGGGGCAGATGAAAAACTGTTTTTT. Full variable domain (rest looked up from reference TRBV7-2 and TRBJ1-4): GAGVSQSPSNKVTEKGKDVELRCDPISGHTALYWYRQSLGQGLEFLIYFQGNSAPDKSGLPSDRFSAERTGGSVSTLTIQRTQQEDSAVYLCASSQRTGADEKLFFGSGTQLSVL.

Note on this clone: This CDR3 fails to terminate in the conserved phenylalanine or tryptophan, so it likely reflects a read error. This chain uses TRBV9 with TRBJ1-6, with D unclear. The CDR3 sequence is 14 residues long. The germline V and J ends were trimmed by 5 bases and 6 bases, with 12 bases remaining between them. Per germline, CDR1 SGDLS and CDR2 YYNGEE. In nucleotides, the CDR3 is TGTGCCAGCAGAACCGGAGCTAGTAATTCACCCCTCCACCTT. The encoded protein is CASRTGASNSPLHL.

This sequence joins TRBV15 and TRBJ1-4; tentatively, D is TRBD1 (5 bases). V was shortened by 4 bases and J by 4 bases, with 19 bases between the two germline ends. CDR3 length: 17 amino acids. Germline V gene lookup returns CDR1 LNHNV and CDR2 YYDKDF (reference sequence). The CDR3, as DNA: TGTGCCACCAGCATTATCGGAAGGGGCCTGCTTAATGAAAAACTGTTTTTT. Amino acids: CATSIIGRGLLNEKLFF. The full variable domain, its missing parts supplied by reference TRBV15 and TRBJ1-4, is DAMVIQNPRYQVTQFGKPVTLSCSQTLNHNVMYWYQQKSSQAPKLLFHYYDKDFNNEADTPDNFQSRRPNTSFCFLDIRSPGLGDTAMYLCATSIIGRGLLNEKLFFGSGTQLSVL.

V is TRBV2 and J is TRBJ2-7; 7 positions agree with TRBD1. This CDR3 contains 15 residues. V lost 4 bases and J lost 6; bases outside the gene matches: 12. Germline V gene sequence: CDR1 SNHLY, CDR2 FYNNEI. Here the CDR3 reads CASSVTGKGAGEQYF. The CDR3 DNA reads TGTGCCAGCAGTGTAACAGGAAAGGGGGCGGGCGAGCAGTACTTC.

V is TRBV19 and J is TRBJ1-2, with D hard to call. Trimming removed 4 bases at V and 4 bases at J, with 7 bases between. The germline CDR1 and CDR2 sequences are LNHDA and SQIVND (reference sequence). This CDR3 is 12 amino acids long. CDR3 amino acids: CASSSSSYGYTF. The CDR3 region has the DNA TGTGCCAGTAGTAGTTCCTCCTATGGCTACACCTTC.

The CDR3 spells CATAPGQGSYEQYF. The CDR3 DNA reads TGTGCCACAGCCCCGGGACAGGGCTCGTACGAGCAGTACTTC. The chain joins TRBV2 to TRBJ2-7; 9 nucleotides agree with TRBD1. The germline V gene has CDR1 SNHLY and CDR2 FYNNEI. CDR3 length equals 14 residues. The J segment lost 4 bases and the V segment lost 10 bases, leaving 11 bases of the junction unmatched.

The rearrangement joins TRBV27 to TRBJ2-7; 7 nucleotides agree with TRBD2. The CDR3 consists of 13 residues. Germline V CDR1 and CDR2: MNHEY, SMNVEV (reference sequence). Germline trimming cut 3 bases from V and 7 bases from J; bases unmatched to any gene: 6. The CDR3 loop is CASSLDGGGEQYF. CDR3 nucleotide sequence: TGTGCCAGCAGTTTGGATGGGGGGGGTGAGCAGTACTTC.

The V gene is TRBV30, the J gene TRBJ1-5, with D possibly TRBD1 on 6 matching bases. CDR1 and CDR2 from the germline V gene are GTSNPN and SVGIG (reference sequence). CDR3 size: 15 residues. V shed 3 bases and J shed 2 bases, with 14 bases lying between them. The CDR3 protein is CAWRIRGGGNQPQHF. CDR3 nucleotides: TGTGCCTGGAGAATCAGGGGAGGGGGCAATCAGCCCCAGCATTTT.

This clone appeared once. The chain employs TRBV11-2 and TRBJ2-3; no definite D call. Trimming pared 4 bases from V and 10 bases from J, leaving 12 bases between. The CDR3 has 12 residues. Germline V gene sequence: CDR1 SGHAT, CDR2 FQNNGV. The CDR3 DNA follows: TGTGCCAGCAGCTCCAGAACTATGGCGCAGTATTTT. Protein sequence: CASSSRTMAQYF.

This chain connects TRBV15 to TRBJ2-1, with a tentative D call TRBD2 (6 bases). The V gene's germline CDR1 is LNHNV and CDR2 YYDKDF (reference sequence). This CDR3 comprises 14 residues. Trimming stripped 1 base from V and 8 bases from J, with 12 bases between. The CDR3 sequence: CATSRGAGKDEQFF. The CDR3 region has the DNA TGTGCCACCAGCAGAGGGGCGGGGAAGGATGAGCAGTTCTTC.

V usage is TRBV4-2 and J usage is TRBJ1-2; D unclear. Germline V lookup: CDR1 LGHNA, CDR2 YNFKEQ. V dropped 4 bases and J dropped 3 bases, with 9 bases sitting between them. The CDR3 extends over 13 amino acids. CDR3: CASSPGSHYGYTF. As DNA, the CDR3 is TGTGCCAGCAGCCCCGGGTCCCACTATGGCTACACCTTC.

CDR3 bases: TGTGCCAGCAGTCGTACGGGACAGGGCAATGAGCAGTTCTTC. Encoded protein: CASSRTGQGNEQFF. This sequence joins TRBV7-9 and TRBJ2-1; 9 bases line up with TRBD1. This CDR3 region has 14 residues. Germline V gene lookup returns CDR1 SEHNR and CDR2 FQNEAQ (reference sequence). The V and J ends lost 6 bases and 6 bases, in that order; junction bases with no gene match: 6.

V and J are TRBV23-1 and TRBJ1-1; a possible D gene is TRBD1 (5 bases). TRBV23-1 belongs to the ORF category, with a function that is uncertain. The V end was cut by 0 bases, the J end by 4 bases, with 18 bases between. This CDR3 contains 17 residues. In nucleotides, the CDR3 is TGCGCCAGCAGTCAATCGATCGGGGGGTCTTGGAGCACTGAAGCTTTCTTT. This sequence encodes CASSQSIGGSWSTEAFF.

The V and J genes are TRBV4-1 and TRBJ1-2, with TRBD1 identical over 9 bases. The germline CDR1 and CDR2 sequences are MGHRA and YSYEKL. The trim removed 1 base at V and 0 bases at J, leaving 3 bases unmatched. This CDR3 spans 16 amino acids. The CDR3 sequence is CASSQGDRETNYGYTF. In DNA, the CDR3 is TGCGCCAGCAGCCAAGGGGACAGGGAAACTAACTATGGCTACACCTTC.

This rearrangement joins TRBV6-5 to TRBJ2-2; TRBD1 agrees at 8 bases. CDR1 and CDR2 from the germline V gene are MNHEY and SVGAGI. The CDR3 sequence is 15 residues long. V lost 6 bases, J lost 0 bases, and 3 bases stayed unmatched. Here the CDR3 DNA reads TGTGCCAGCAGAAAGACAGGGGCGAACACCGGGGAGCTGTTTTTT. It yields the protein CASRKTGANTGELFF.

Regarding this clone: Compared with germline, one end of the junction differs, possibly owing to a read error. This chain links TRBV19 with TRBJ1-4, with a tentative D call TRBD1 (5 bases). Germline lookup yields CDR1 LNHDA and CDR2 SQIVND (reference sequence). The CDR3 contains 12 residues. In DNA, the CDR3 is TGTGCCAGTAGTATAGTTGGGGGGAAGCTTGTTTTT. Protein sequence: CASSIVGGKLVF.

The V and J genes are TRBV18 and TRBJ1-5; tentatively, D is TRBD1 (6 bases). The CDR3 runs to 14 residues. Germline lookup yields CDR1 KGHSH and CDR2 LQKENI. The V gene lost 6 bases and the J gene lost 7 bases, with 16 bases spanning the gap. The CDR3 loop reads CASSPTGVLQPQHF. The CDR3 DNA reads TGTGCCAGCTCCCCGACAGGAGTGCTCCAGCCCCAGCATTTT. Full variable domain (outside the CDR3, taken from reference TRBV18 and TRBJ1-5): NAGVMQNPRHLVRRRGQEARLRCSPMKGHSHVYWYRQLPEEGLKFMVYLQKENIIDESGMPKERFSAEFPKEGPSILRIQQVVRGDSAAYFCASSPTGVLQPQHFGDGTRLSIL.

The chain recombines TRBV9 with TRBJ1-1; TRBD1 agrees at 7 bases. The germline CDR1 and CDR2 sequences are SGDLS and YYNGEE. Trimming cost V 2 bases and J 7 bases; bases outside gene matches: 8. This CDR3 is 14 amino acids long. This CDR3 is CASSVRTAGGEAFF. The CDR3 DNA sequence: TGTGCCAGCAGCGTTCGGACAGCAGGGGGTGAAGCTTTCTTT.